This T cell receptor (beta chain) was captured by sequencing in a study of PD-L1 blockade in urothelial cancer. Study information: Analyses were performed on blood at 3 weeks after treatment start (the second dose) and at 6 weeks. Median blood clonality was around 0.074, with about 86,000 unique TCRs. Overall study findings and caveats: Stronger expansion of tumor-associated clones in blood at 3 weeks distinguished durable-benefit patients.

With 2 bases clipped from V and 1 base from J, the junction kept 1 base outside the gene matches. CDR3 size: 14 residues. From germline, CDR1 is MNHNY and CDR2 SVGAGI (reference sequence). Urothelial carcinoma affected the patients, and it was locally advanced or metastatic. Repertoires were generated with immunoSEQ multiplex PCR, while TCRdb's copy carries only in-frame clones and drops some. The data hold 65,000 to 80,000 clones, with 80% to 85% observed a single time. The sample holds one count of this clone. Its antigen is not known. The sample was PBMCs, taken around atezolizumab (anti-PD-L1) treatment. The chain joins TRBV6-6 to TRBJ2-5, with 7 bases lining up with TRBD1. The TCR was taken from a man in his 70s with urothelial cancer. The CDR3 sequence: CASSYGTAQETQYF. DNA for the CDR3: TGTGCCAGCAGTTACGGGACAGCCCAAGAGACCCAGTACTTC.